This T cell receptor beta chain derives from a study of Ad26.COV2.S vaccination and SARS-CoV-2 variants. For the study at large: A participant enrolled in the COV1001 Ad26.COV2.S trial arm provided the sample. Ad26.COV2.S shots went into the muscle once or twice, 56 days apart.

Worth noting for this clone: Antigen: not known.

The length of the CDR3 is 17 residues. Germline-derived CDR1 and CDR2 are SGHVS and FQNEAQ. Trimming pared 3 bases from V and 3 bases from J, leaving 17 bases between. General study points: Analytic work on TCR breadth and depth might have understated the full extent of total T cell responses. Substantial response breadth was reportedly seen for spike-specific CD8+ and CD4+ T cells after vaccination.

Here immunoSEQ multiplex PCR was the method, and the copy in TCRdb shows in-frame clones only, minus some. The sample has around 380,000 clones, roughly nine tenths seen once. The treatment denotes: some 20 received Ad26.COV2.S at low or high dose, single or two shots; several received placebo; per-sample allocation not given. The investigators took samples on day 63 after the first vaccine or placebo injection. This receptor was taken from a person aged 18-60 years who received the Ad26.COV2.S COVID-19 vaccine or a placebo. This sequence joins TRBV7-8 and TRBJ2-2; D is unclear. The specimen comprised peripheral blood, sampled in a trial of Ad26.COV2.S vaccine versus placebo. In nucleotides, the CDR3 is TGTGCCAGCAGCTTCAAATTGGGCGAGCTTCACACCGGGGAGCTGTTTTTT. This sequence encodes CASSFKLGELHTGELFF.